This T cell receptor (beta chain) was retrieved from a study of regulatory T cells in long-lasting Graves disease (dated by TCRdb to the early 2020s). General notes on the study: Patients with newly diagnosed Graves' disease had been on antithyroid drugs for under 3 months. This study used TCR sequencing and RNA sequencing of peripheral blood to compare persistent Graves' disease patients against newly diagnosed Graves' disease patients. The study was registered as a clinical trial and conducted in China. A total of around 35 samples underwent TCR sequencing: some 13 from persistent and some 20 from newly diagnosed Graves' disease patients. Results and caveats for the whole study, not just this receptor: Because the primary lesion, thyroid tissue, could not be accessed, the study looked at peripheral blood alone. More public clonotypes were shared among persistent patients (roughly 3,000) than among newly diagnosed patients (more than 900). The authors acknowledged the small sample size as a limitation that may reduce accuracy. Persistent disease showed preferential use of TRBV28, TRBJ1-2 and TRBJ2-5, whereas newly diagnosed disease favored TRBV20-1 and TRBJ2-1. Lower TCR Shannon entropy and fewer highly expanded clones were observed in persistent Graves' disease patients than in newly diagnosed patients, which suggested clonal expansion. Sequencing and analysis were restricted to the TCR beta chain.

The germline V gene encodes CDR1 SEHNR and CDR2 FQNEAQ (reference sequence). The germline V end is reduced by 5 bases and the J end by 0 bases; junction bases left unmatched: 9. Inclusive of the bounding cysteine and phenylalanine, the CDR3 is 18 residues long. The DNA shown is the 54-base CDR3, in frame from base 1. In this sample, this clonotype turned up a few times. Its antigen is not yet known. No quality values exist for individual bases; no much larger clone is one base distant. In light of the paper, this sample's time point label describes: newly diagnosed GD, antithyroid drugs for less than 3 months. For both TCR sequencing and RNA sequencing, RNA was extracted from PBMCs using TRIzol. The diagnosis of Graves' disease followed American Thyroid Association guidelines. Patients for the study were recruited at an endocrinology department in Xi'an, China. From each patient, 7.5 to 9.5 milliliters of peripheral blood was collected into an EDTA anticoagulant tube. PBMCs were isolated by Ficoll Paque Plus density gradient separation without further T cell sorting. An Agilent 2100 Bioanalyzer and agarose gel were used to assess RNA quality, and a NanoDrop 2000 was used to measure RNA concentration.

Preparation of the library involved multiplex PCR. Instrument on record: Illumina HiSeq 4000. CDR3 regions were amplified by Arm-PCR with iRepertoire HTBI primers to construct TCR beta libraries. Before sequencing, the PCR products underwent gel purification. The authors' analysis ran thus. Gene usage analysis of CDR3 amino acid clonotypes relied on the roughly 60 TRBV and around 14 TRBJ segments identified across samples. Filtered high-quality paired reads were merged into contigs using COPE and FqMerger. BLAST was used to align contigs to IMGT TRBV, TRBD and TRBJ reference genes, with CDR3 defined following IMGT. Any clonotype with a frequency above 0.1% was classified as a highly expanded clone. Shannon entropy served as the measure of repertoire diversity, while the Gini coefficient captured V-J evenness. A clonotype found in more than one individual was treated as public. Starting from the raw public reads, TCRdb applied fastp trimming at Q25, assembled clones with MiXCR and retained in-frame beta chains. Rows with one shared CDR3 protein collapse into an entry with the most common genes and DNA. Here the V and J calls rest on TCRdb's processing, not on the authors' analysis. The sample table holds hundreds of thousands of distinct CDR3 sequences, of which about 16% were seen once. Clones ranked in the top ten supply around a quarter of the sample.

This sample was shared with a second study, whose subject was T cells in Graves' hyperthyroidism and ophthalmopathy. From that second study: Stable Graves' hyperthyroidism was defined as no progression to ophthalmopathy during 18 months of follow-up. Hyperthyroidism patients were newly diagnosed, with disease duration under 2 months, and aged 18 to 65 years. Patients with uncontrolled infections, other autoimmune diseases, pregnancy or lactation were excluded. Diagnoses were based on clinical symptoms, serum thyroxine and TRAb, thyroid ultrasound and orbital computed tomography. A first-round RT-PCR of the TCR CDR3 used the HTBI primer set with the Qiagen OneStep RT-PCR kit. Most expanded thyroid clonotypes (frequency above 0.001) were also found in blood, which suggests that blood repertoires may mirror thyroid immune responses. Ophthalmopathy was separated from stable hyperthyroidism by a 13 V-J signature model, with about 86% sensitivity and just over 81% specificity obtained in cross-validation and 80%/75% obtained in testing. In validation, the model predicted progression to ophthalmopathy with approximately 71% sensitivity and approximately 78% specificity, a median of around six months before onset. To identify TCR V-J signatures that set the groups apart, the researchers used a discovery cohort of more than 95 patients, made up of around 40 with Graves' ophthalmopathy and 55 to 65 with stable Graves' hyperthyroidism. Prospective prediction of ophthalmopathy was tested in an independent validation cohort of some 20 hyperthyroidism patients and around 16 patients who later progressed to ophthalmopathy. The approximately 90 discovery patients were divided at random into training and test sets in a 7:3 ratio. The study also compared thyroid tissue and blood T-cell repertoires from more than 5 Graves' hyperthyroidism patients. After blood sampling, hyperthyroidism patients were treated with methimazole at a starting dose of 30 mg daily, and ophthalmopathy patients were treated with high-dose intravenous methylprednisolone. Libraries were constructed in a second round of multiplex PCR, after which size selection and purification were carried out. Paired-end sequencing of the libraries was performed with 100 bp reads on an Illumina HiSeq2000. Raw data were processed with SOAPnuke, discarding reads with adapters, uncalled bases, mean Phred below 15, or no exact constant-primer or identifier match. COPE v1.2.5 was used to merge high-quality paired reads, and clonotypes were defined as unique nucleotide sequences. Clonotypes were aligned to IMGT TRBV, TRBD and TRBJ reference segments using MiTCR v1.1. Analysis was restricted to V-J combinations with a frequency above 0.0001, which covered about 99% of repertoires. A TCS score was defined as the ratio between F50 (clonal expansion) and ExV (chaos), using BLOSUM62-based TCRdist between CDR3 peptides within each V-J. Welch's t-statistics and random forest reduced 500 to 550 V-J features to around 14, which were used in a naive Bayes classifier (R e1071). Sample size was not statistically predetermined, and blinding of investigators to group allocation was not performed. The paper reports TCR Vbeta CDR3 sequencing of over 120 peripheral blood samples: around 45 ophthalmopathy, fewer than 80 hyperthyroidism and some 17 progressor patients.

Material: peripheral blood mononuclear cells (PBMCs), obtained at new diagnosis, from a patient treated with antithyroid drugs. The receptor comes from a woman aged 35-65 years with Graves disease. Donor details come from another sample of the same person, matched by shared clones. The V and J segments used are TRBV7-9 and TRBJ1-5, with 11 bases aligning to TRBD1. The CDR3 protein is CASSRTGGPDYSNQPQHF. The nucleotide sequence reads TGTGCCAGCAGCAGGACAGGGGGCCCTGACTATAGCAATCAGCCCCAGCATTTT.